Listed below are T cell receptor beta chains from one sample, sequenced in a study of regulatory T cells in long-lasting Graves disease. A single record per CDR3 protein comes from TCRdb applying MiXCR to the multiplex PCR reads. The table has some 370,000 distinct CDR3 sequences, 10% to 15% seen once. This sample also belongs to another study, concerning T cells in Graves' hyperthyroidism and ophthalmopathy.

The input for sequencing was peripheral blood mononuclear cells (PBMCs), taken at new diagnosis, from a patient treated with antithyroid drugs. These receptor sequences come from a woman aged 18-29 years with Graves disease. CDR3s include the opening cysteine and the closing phenylalanine or tryptophan. The D gene is left open where the match is weak. Clone size is shown for a subset of rows, as once, few, many or a class of expanded clone.

D gene: .; J gene: TRBJ1-1; V gene: TRBV30; clone size: many; CDR3 protein: CAWSFGQNTEAFF; CDR3 DNA: TGTGCCTGGAGTTTCGGACAGAACACTGAAGCTTTCTTT
D gene: TRBD2; J gene: TRBJ2-2; V gene: TRBV7-2; clone size: many; CDR3 protein: CASSGSNTGELFF; CDR3 DNA: TGTGCCAGTAGCGGGAGTAACACCGGGGAGCTGTTTTTT
D gene: TRBD2; J gene: TRBJ2-3; V gene: TRBV20-1; clone size: many; CDR3 protein: CSARELAADTQYF; CDR3 DNA: TGCAGTGCTAGAGAGCTAGCGGCAGATACGCAGTATTTT
D gene: .; J gene: TRBJ1-1; V gene: TRBV6-2/TRBV6-3; clone size: .; CDR3 protein: CASSEGTGLETEAFF; CDR3 DNA: TGTGCCAGCAGTGAAGGCACGGGTTTAGAAACTGAAGCTTTCTTT
D gene: TRBD1; J gene: TRBJ2-2; V gene: TRBV20-1; clone size: few; CDR3 protein: CSATRDRFAGELFF; CDR3 DNA: TGCAGTGCTACCCGGGACAGGTTTGCCGGGGAGCTGTTTTTT
D gene: .; J gene: TRBJ1-2; V gene: TRBV27; clone size: .; CDR3 protein: CASSFISRGEEAVGYTF; CDR3 DNA: TGTGCCAGCAGTTTTATTAGCCGCGGCGAAGAGGCGGTTGGCTACACCTTC
D gene: TRBD2; J gene: TRBJ2-2; V gene: TRBV7-9; clone size: .; CDR3 protein: CASSSPTSGNTGELFF; CDR3 DNA: TGTGCCAGCAGCTCTCCCACTAGCGGGAACACCGGGGAGCTGTTTTTT
D gene: .; J gene: TRBJ2-1; V gene: TRBV11-2; clone size: .; CDR3 protein: CASTTLGRNEQFF; CDR3 DNA: TGTGCCAGCACCACACTAGGGCGGAATGAGCAGTTCTTC
D gene: .; J gene: TRBJ2-7; V gene: TRBV28; clone size: many; CDR3 protein: CASLFKAGTYEQYF; CDR3 DNA: TGTGCCAGCCTGTTCAAGGCAGGGACATACGAGCAGTACTTC
D gene: .; J gene: TRBJ2-2; V gene: TRBV11-2; clone size: .; CDR3 protein: CASSLDRISGELFF; CDR3 DNA: TGTGCCAGCAGCTTAGACAGAATCAGCGGGGAGCTGTTTTTT
D gene: TRBD1; J gene: TRBJ1-5; V gene: TRBV7-9; clone size: few; CDR3 protein: CASSSDRAVNQPQHF; CDR3 DNA: TGTGCCAGCAGCTCGGACAGGGCGGTTAATCAGCCCCAGCATTTT
D gene: TRBD2; J gene: TRBJ2-5; V gene: TRBV4-1; clone size: many; CDR3 protein: CASSQEGKSKRGTQYF; CDR3 DNA: TGCGCCAGCAGCCAAGAAGGAAAGTCAAAGCGGGGGACCCAGTACTTC
D gene: .; J gene: TRBJ1-3; V gene: TRBV7-2; clone size: many; CDR3 protein: CASRAGGVGNTIYF; CDR3 DNA: TGTGCCAGCAGGGCTGGAGGGGTTGGAAACACCATATATTTT
D gene: .; J gene: TRBJ2-1; V gene: TRBV24-1; clone size: .; CDR3 protein: CATSDLAESNEQFF; CDR3 DNA: TGTGCCACCAGTGATTTGGCGGAGAGTAATGAGCAGTTCTTC